This T cell receptor beta chain was obtained from a study of blood T cell repertoires in COVID-19. Across the study: The United States, Italy and Spain supplied acute and convalescent COVID-19 samples. T cells, B-cell-depleted T cells, or PBMCs provided the cDNA or gDNA that served as material.

In the original processing: The authors estimated nucleated cell counts from reference gene primer amplification. The protocol was immunoSEQ multiplex PCR, while the TCRdb copy is restricted to in-frame clones and leaves out a portion. For V, J and clone size, that table is used; D and trimming come from the DNA. The sample carries around 20,000 clones, roughly 85% recorded once. The CDR3 has 16 residues. Germline V gene lookup returns CDR1 MDHEN and CDR2 SYDVKM. The V end lost 5 bases, the J end lost 2 bases, and 13 bases lay between the germline ends. Source material: peripheral blood. The source is a man older than 75 with acute or convalescent COVID-19. This sequence joins TRBV28 and TRBJ2-6; D unresolved. Written as DNA, the CDR3 is TGTGCCAGCAGTCGGCAGGCTTTTACTGGGGCCAACGTCCTGACTTTC. The encoded protein is CASSRQAFTGANVLTF.